This T cell receptor beta chain was identified during a study of blood T cell repertoires in COVID-19 (TCRdb year 2020). For the study in its entirety: The collaborator samples originated in the United States, Italy and Spain and spanned the acute and convalescent phases of COVID-19. The material from the prospective study consisted of cDNA or gDNA derived from T cells, B-cell-depleted T cells, or PBMCs. The dataset comprised deeply sampled blood TCRbeta repertoires from subjects exposed to, actively infected with, or recovered from COVID-19. The repertoires were released in a freely available public database intended as a resource for research on the immune response to SARS-CoV-2. The samples were drawn from the first 160 participants of the ongoing ImmuneRACE study and from roughly 1,300 subjects provided by 6 global collaborators. Nearly every sample came with metadata listing a de-identified subject ID, COVID-19 status, age in years and sex. Where available, HLA class I and class II types were obtained from metadata supplied by the sample provider rather than from assay-based typing.

Overall results and qualifications from the work: Clinical and demographic metadata were provided uncurated, with the amount varying by source and participant.

TCRbeta CDR3 regions were amplified from genomic DNA by means of the immunoSEQ Assay, a bias-controlled multiplex PCR. The study's own analysis went as follows. Within the assay, amplification of reference gene primers was used to estimate how many nucleated cells each sample contained. To quantify the absolute abundance of each unique TCRbeta CDR3 rearrangement, sequence reads were collapsed and filtered. Productive Simpson clonality was computed per sample as the square root of Simpson's diversity index over productive rearrangements. TCRdb limited this immuneACCESS table to in-frame rearrangements with V and J called. A share of clones is missing; checked studies link under half to unresolved V genes, and the rest is unexplained. V and J calls and clone size are given by that table; D and trimming were obtained from the DNA. This sample has approximately 270,000 clones in its table, and around 85% of those were observed once. The ten largest clones represent 1.5% to 2% of the sample.

Remarks on this clone: It lacks a known antigen. The input lacks base qualities; no much larger clone sits a single base away.

Participants in the prospective study were enrolled through a virtual design, were aged roughly 18 to 100 years, and lived in 24 United States geographic areas. In the prospective study, cohorts were assigned on the basis of participant-reported clinical history obtained from a screening survey and a study questionnaire. ImmuneRACE Cohort 3 recovered participants were defined by two consecutive negative NP/OP PCR tests, healthcare professional clearance, or symptom resolution. In the prospective study, mobile phlebotomists collected whole blood, serum and a nasopharyngeal or oropharyngeal swab from each participant. Prospective study participants could optionally give additional blood draws and questionnaires over an approximately 2-month period. Before DNA extraction, blood samples from the prospective study were shipped at room temperature or frozen. The CDR3 goes from the cysteine to the phenylalanine over 13 residues. Only CDR3 DNA remains: 39 bases, in frame from the first base. V and J lose 5 bases and 8 bases, and a span of 14 bases separates them. The germline V gene gives CDR1 as KGHDR and CDR2 as SFDVKD.

The chain uses TRBV24-1 and TRBJ1-2, with TRBD1 perhaps the D gene, on 6 matching bases. Sequencing was performed on PBMCs or T cells enriched from blood (not recorded which). The TCR was taken from a woman aged 45-65 years who had recovered from COVID-19. CDR3 reads: CATSGGGAGGYTF. The nucleotides read TGTGCCACCAGTGGTGGGGGCGCCGGGGGCTACACCTTC.